This section outlines one T cell receptor (beta chain) sequence together with its context. The sample belongs to a study of OX40 agonist ivuxolimab in advanced cancers. Measured with immunoSEQ multiplex PCR; TCRdb has only the in-frame clones, and not every one. This table holds more than 65,000 clones, approximately 84% found once. V was cut by 4 bases and J by 0 bases, with 16 bases left in between. The CDR3 runs 16 residues. The input for sequencing was CD4+ or CD8+ T cells sorted from blood, taken in a trial of the OX40 agonist ivuxolimab. This chain uses TRBV23-1 with TRBJ2-7; D call uncertain. TRBV23-1 is classed as an ORF, of uncertain function. This clonotype was sampled from an adult with an advanced solid tumor such as melanoma, head and neck, liver or kidney cancer. The CDR3 here is CASSRKEGWTSYEQYF. The CDR3 DNA reads TGCGCCAGCAGTCGGAAAGAAGGGTGGACCTCCTACGAGCAGTACTTC.